A selection of T cell receptor beta chains follows, all from one sample in a study of blood T cells in healthy people across ages. TCRdb analysed the 5' RACE reads with MiXCR anew, one entry per CDR3 protein. The repertoire has more than 500,000 distinct CDR3 sequences, around a quarter of them found once; the top ten carry 3% to 4%. These same data were also listed under a study on T cells of mothers and their children.

The sample consisted of blood. The source of these receptors is a boy younger than 10 in good health. The CDR3 runs from the conserved cysteine through the conserved F or W. D genes are given only for firm matches. Clone size is given for some rows only: seen once, a few or many times, or a class if the clone is expanded.

clone_size j_call d_call v_call cdr3_nt cdr3_aa
many TRBJ2-2 TRBD2 TRBV12-3/TRBV12-4 TGTGCCAGTAGTTTGAGCGGGAGGGGCACCGGGGAGCTGTTTTTT CASSLSGRGTGELFF
NA TRBJ2-5 NA TRBV20-1 TGCAGTGGGGAGAGAGAGACCCAGTACTTC CSGERETQYF
few TRBJ2-7 NA TRBV5-6 TGTGCCAGCAGCTTAAATAGTCGCGAGCAGTACTTC CASSLNSREQYF
NA TRBJ1-1 TRBD1 TRBV10-3 TGTGCCATCAAAACAGACAGGGGCACTGAAGCTTTCTTT CAIKTDRGTEAFF
NA TRBJ1-2 NA TRBV6-2/TRBV6-3 TGTGCCAGCAGAGGGTTCTATGGCTACACCTTC CASRGFYGYTF
NA TRBJ2-1 NA TRBV5-5 TGTGCCAGCAGCCCTAACTGGGGCACCAATGAGCAGTTCTTC CASSPNWGTNEQFF
few TRBJ2-6 TRBD2 TRBV11-2 TGTGCCAGCAGTATCCGTAGCGGGAGGGCGGAACGGTACTCTGGGGCCAACGTCCTGACTTTC CASSIRSGRAERYSGANVLTF
few TRBJ1-6 TRBD1 TRBV6-1 TGTGCCAGCTCCCTGGGGACAGCTAATTCACCCCTCCACTTT CASSLGTANSPLHF
few TRBJ2-7 NA TRBV18 TGTGCCAGCTCAAAGGGGATAACCTACGAGCAGTACTTC CASSKGITYEQYF
NA TRBJ1-2 NA TRBV4-3 TGCGCCAGCAGCCAAGGGGGGAAGAATGGCTACACCTTC CASSQGGKNGYTF
NA TRBJ1-6 NA TRBV21-1 TGTGCCAGCAGCAAACGACTTCCCGGGAGGTTCCTCCACTTT CASSKRLPGRFLHF
NA TRBJ2-2 TRBD2 TRBV7-6 TGTGCCAGCAGCCCAAGCGGGGACACCGGGGAGCTGTTTTTT CASSPSGDTGELFF
NA TRBJ2-7 TRBD1 TRBV29-1 TGCAGCGTTCGGACAGGGGTCTACGAGCAGTACTTC CSVRTGVYEQYF
few TRBJ2-5 NA TRBV2 TGTGCCAGCAGTGAAGTAGCAGTGTACCAAGAGACCCAGTACTTC CASSEVAVYQETQYF
NA TRBJ2-2 NA TRBV27 TGTGCCAGCAGTCAGGACGGTCTTTCGAACACCGGGGAGCTGTTTTTT CASSQDGLSNTGELFF
few TRBJ2-5 NA TRBV9 TGTGCCCCCAGAATGTCCCAAGAGACCCAGTACTTC CAPRMSQETQYF
NA TRBJ2-1 NA TRBV5-8 TGTGCCAGCAGCTTGAATGACAATGAGCAGTTCTTC CASSLNDNEQFF
NA TRBJ2-3 TRBD2 TRBV11-2 TGTGCCAGCAGCCCAAAGCGGGAGAGGACAGATACGCAGTATTTT CASSPKRERTDTQYF
NA TRBJ2-7 NA TRBV7-9 TGTGCCAGCAGCTTGGGGTCCCAGGCCTACGAGCAGTACTTC CASSLGSQAYEQYF
NA TRBJ1-1 NA TRBV7-1 TGTGCCAGCAGCTTCCAATTTTGGGTGGACACTGAAGCTTTCTTT CASSFQFWVDTEAFF
NA TRBJ2-3 NA TRBV3-1 TGTGCCAGCAGCCAAGGGGAGTCGCAGTCAGGGGCGCAGTATTTT CASSQGESQSGAQYF
few TRBJ2-2 TRBD2 TRBV4-2 TGTGCCAGCAGCCACGTAGCGGGGGGGCCTTTATCCGGGGAGCTGTTTTTT CASSHVAGGPLSGELFF
NA TRBJ1-1 NA TRBV4-1 TGCGCCAGCAGCCCCAAGACAGGAAGCCCCACTGAAGCTTTCTTT CASSPKTGSPTEAFF
NA TRBJ1-1 NA TRBV9 TGTGCCAGCAGCGACCTAGCGACGGAATACACTGAAGCTTTCTTT CASSDLATEYTEAFF
NA TRBJ1-2 NA TRBV4-2 TGTGCCAGCAGCCAGGGGGACCCGGGAGGAGGCTATGGCTACACCTTC CASSQGDPGGGYGYTF
NA TRBJ2-7 TRBD1 TRBV28 TGTGCCAGCAGTTCCGCTCCGGGACAGGGCTACGAGCAGTACTTC CASSSAPGQGYEQYF
few TRBJ2-1 NA TRBV7-2 TGTGCCAGCAGCCCAGAGGGGGGCTCCTACAATGAGCAGTTCTTC CASSPEGGSYNEQFF
few TRBJ2-3 TRBD2 TRBV27 TGTGCCAGCAGTTTCGCAGCGGGGGGCCGTAGCACAGATACGCAGTATTTT CASSFAAGGRSTDTQYF
NA TRBJ2-7 TRBD1 TRBV9 TGTGCCAGCAGCGTAGGGGACAGGGGCTTTGGCCCCTACGAGCAGTACTTC CASSVGDRGFGPYEQYF
NA TRBJ1-2 TRBD1 TRBV29-1 TGCAGCGTTGACGACAGGGCGTTTGGCTACACCTTC CSVDDRAFGYTF
few TRBJ2-2 NA TRBV9 TGTGCCAGCAGCCCCAGTACCTTACTCACCGGGGAGCTGTTTTTT CASSPSTLLTGELFF
NA TRBJ1-5 NA TRBV20-1 TGCAGTGCTCAATCCTATAGCAATCAGCCCCAGCATTTT CSAQSYSNQPQHF
NA TRBJ2-5 NA TRBV15 TGTGCCACCAGCAGACTAGCAGGAGAGACCCAGTACTTC CATSRLAGETQYF
few TRBJ2-2 NA TRBV28 TGTGCCAGCAGTTTATGGCCGGGGGGCGGAATCACCGGGGAGCTGTTTTTT CASSLWPGGGITGELFF
few TRBJ2-2 NA TRBV6-2/TRBV6-3 TGTGCCAGCAGTCGGACAGCTAAGAACACCGGGGAGCTGTTTTTT CASSRTAKNTGELFF
many TRBJ2-7 TRBD2 TRBV29-1 TGCAGCGTTGCCGGACTAGCGGGTTACGAGCAGTACTTC CSVAGLAGYEQYF
NA TRBJ2-7 NA TRBV20-1 TGCAGTGCTAGAGTCGGGACTCTTGCCTACGAGCAGTACTTC CSARVGTLAYEQYF
NA TRBJ2-7 NA TRBV20-1 TGCAGTGCTTCCGGGACTGGCACCTACGAGCAGTACTTC CSASGTGTYEQYF
few TRBJ2-7 TRBD1 TRBV7-9 TGTGCCAGCAGGGGACAGGGGGACTACGAGCAGTACTTC CASRGQGDYEQYF
NA TRBJ1-4 NA TRBV15 TGTGCCACCAGCAGGGGGGTAAATAATGAAAAACTGTTTTTT CATSRGVNNEKLFF
NA TRBJ1-5 NA TRBV5-8 TGTGCCAGCAGCTTGACAATTGGGTCCGCCTGGGGCAATCAGCCCCAGCATTTT CASSLTIGSAWGNQPQHF
NA TRBJ2-7 NA TRBV6-5 TGTGCCAGCATTACCCCTGCGGGTCAGGGTGGTTCCTACGAGCAGTACTTC CASITPAGQGGSYEQYF
few TRBJ1-2 TRBD1 TRBV5-8 TGTGCCAGCCATGTAACAGGGGGAAAGGATGGCTACACCTTC CASHVTGGKDGYTF
few TRBJ2-7 NA TRBV6-5 TGTGCCAGCAGAACTCGCGCTTCGGGACTCCCCTACGAGCAGTACTTC CASRTRASGLPYEQYF
NA TRBJ1-2 NA TRBV7-2 TGTGCCAGCAGGCAACCCGCGACGGAATATGGCTACACCTTC CASRQPATEYGYTF
NA TRBJ1-1 NA TRBV5-1 TGCGCCAGCAGCTTGGTCGGCAGGGCGGACACTGAAGCTTTCTTT CASSLVGRADTEAFF
NA TRBJ1-2 NA TRBV9 TGTGCCAGCAGCGTCAGCAGGGAAGGGTGGGATGGCTACACCTTC CASSVSREGWDGYTF
NA TRBJ2-3 TRBD2 TRBV12-3/TRBV12-4 TGTGCCAGCAGTTTGACTAGCGGGACGAGGGATACGCAGTATTTT CASSLTSGTRDTQYF
NA TRBJ2-1 TRBD2 TRBV4-1 TGCGCCAGCAGCCAAGGGACTAGCGGGTTCAATGAGCAGTTCTTC CASSQGTSGFNEQFF
NA TRBJ2-7 NA TRBV21-1 TGTGCCAGCCTGCCCATCGAGCAGTACTTC CASLPIEQYF
NA TRBJ2-4 NA TRBV5-4 TGTGCCAGCAGCCTACAGCTAGCCAAAAACATTCAGTACTTC CASSLQLAKNIQYF